These 4 T cell receptor beta chains originate from one sample sequenced in a study of T cell responses to AZD1222 COVID-19 vaccine. Method: immunoSEQ multiplex PCR; TCRdb's copy keeps in-frame clones and lacks some. The table lists about 100,000 clones, approximately 89% of them singletons. Sequences were derived from peripheral blood, sampled on day 0 of AZD1222 vaccination. Receptors originate from an adult in good health.

CDR3 nucleotides: TGTGCCAGCAGTCCCCCCCCTACGACAGACCTTAGCTCCTACGAGCAGTACTTC. This translates into CASSPPPTTDLSSYEQYF. The J gene is TRBJ2-7, the V gene TRBV28, with TRBD1 as a possible D gene (5 bases). In germline, CDR1 is MDHEN, CDR2 SYDVKM. The CDR3 is 18 amino acids. Trimming took 5 bases from V and 0 from J, leaving 23 bases between them.

The chain has TRBV28 and TRBJ2-1, with TRBD2 as a possible D gene (5 bases). The germline CDR1 and CDR2 sequences are MDHEN and SYDVKM. The CDR3 totals 12 residues. The V gene lost 7 bases and the J gene lost 3 bases, with 7 bases spanning the gap. The CDR3 DNA reads as TGTGCCAGCATCAGCGGCTACAATGAGCAGTTCTTC. Amino acid sequence: CASISGYNEQFF.

This clone was picked up a small number of times. J is TRBJ2-7 and V is TRBV27; tentatively, D is TRBD1 or TRBD2 (5 bases each). There are 15 residues in the CDR3. Per the germline V gene, CDR1 is MNHEY and CDR2 is SMNVEV (reference sequence). Trimming shortened V by 9 bases and J by 3 bases, and 21 bases separated the two germline ends. The CDR3 coding sequence is TGTGCCAGTTCCATCCAGTATGGGGACCGCTACGAGCAGTACTTC. Protein: CASSIQYGDRYEQYF.

The chain joins TRBV5-4 to TRBJ2-2; TRBD1 is a possible D gene (5 bases). This CDR3 region has 15 residues. Germline CDR1 is SGHNT and CDR2 is YYREEE (reference sequence). Trimming left V 0 bases short and J 1 base short, with 7 bases between. The CDR3 sequence is CASSLEQVNTGELFF. For the CDR3, the DNA is TGTGCCAGCAGCTTGGAACAGGTGAACACCGGGGAGCTGTTTTTT.